A single sample gave rise to the 5 T cell receptor beta chains below, sequenced in a study of blood T cell repertoires in COVID-19. Produced via immunoSEQ multiplex PCR; TCRdb's table is partial and in-frame only. The repertoire has some 340,000 clones, 85% of them found once; the top ten carry roughly 3.9%. The sequencing input was peripheral blood. All receptors come from a woman between 18 and 29 years old with acute or convalescent COVID-19.

This clone was observed once. The rearrangement joins TRBV5-1 to TRBJ1-1, with 8 bases aligning to TRBD1. This CDR3 contains 15 residues. Unmatched junction bases numbered 6, after V lost 4 bases and J lost 1 base. Germline-derived CDR1 and CDR2 are SGHRS and YFSETQ. CDR3 in DNA: TGCGCCAGCAGCCCCTCCGGGACAGGGAACACTGAAGCTTTCTTT. Protein sequence: CASSPSGTGNTEAFF.

The rearrangement joins TRBV11-1 to TRBJ1-6; a weak D match, TRBD1 (5 bases). The CDR3 extends over 15 amino acids. Germline-derived CDR1 and CDR2 are SGHAT and FQDESV (reference sequence). The ends were cut back, 3 bases at V and 6 bases at J, with 12 bases in the middle. CDR3 amino acids: CASSFETAGNSPLHF. CDR3 DNA sequence: TGTGCCAGCAGCTTCGAGACAGCCGGTAATTCACCCCTCCACTTT.

The chain employs TRBV7-3 and TRBJ1-2, with a tentative D call TRBD1 (6 bases). The V end was cut by 4 bases, the J end by 1 base, with 10 bases between. Germline V CDR1 and CDR2: SGHTA, FQGTGA. CDR3 length: 14 residues. The CDR3: CASSSDRHNYGYTF. Written as DNA, the CDR3 is TGTGCCAGCAGCTCGGACAGACATAACTATGGCTACACCTTC.

In this sample, this clone turned up a few times. This chain joins TRBV19 and TRBJ2-2; TRBD1 agrees at 7 bases. From germline, CDR1 is LNHDA and CDR2 SQIVND (reference sequence). J lost 4 bases, V lost 5 bases, and 7 bases had no gene match. The CDR3 covers 15 residues. CDR3 protein: CASSEGALGTGELFF. CDR3 sequence (DNA): TGTGCCAGTAGTGAGGGGGCACTGGGCACCGGGGAGCTGTTTTTT.

V usage is TRBV11-2 and J usage is TRBJ1-2, with D perhaps TRBD1 (5 bases). Trimming removed 5 bases at V and 1 base at J, with 20 bases between. The CDR3 loop spans 17 amino acids. Germline assignment: CDR1 SGHAT and CDR2 FQNNGV. Here the CDR3 DNA reads TGTGCCAGCAGCCCTAAGGGGATGGCAGGCTATAACTATGGCTACACCTTC. It specifies CASSPKGMAGYNYGYTF.